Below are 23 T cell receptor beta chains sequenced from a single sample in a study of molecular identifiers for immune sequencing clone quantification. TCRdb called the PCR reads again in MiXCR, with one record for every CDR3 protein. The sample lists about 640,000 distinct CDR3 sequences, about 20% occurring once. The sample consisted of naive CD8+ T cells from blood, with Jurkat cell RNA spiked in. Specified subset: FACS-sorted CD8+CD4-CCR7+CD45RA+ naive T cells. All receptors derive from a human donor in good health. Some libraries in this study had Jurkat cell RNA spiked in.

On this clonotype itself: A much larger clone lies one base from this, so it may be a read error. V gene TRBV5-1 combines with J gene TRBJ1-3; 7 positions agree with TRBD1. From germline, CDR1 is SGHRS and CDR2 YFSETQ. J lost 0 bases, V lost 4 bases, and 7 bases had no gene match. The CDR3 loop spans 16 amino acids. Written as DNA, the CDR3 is TGCGCCAGCAGCCTCGACAGGGCTCCCTCTGGAAACACCATATATTTT. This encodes CASSLDRAPSGNTIYF.

Here the CDR3 reads CASSRREVYNNEQFF. Written as DNA, the CDR3 is TGTGCCAGCAGCCGACGCGAGGTCTACAACAATGAGCAGTTCTTC. The chain couples TRBV7-9 to TRBJ2-1; the D is unclear. The V end was cut by 5 bases, the J end by 5 bases, with 16 bases between. The CDR3 runs to 15 residues. Germline assignment: CDR1 SEHNR and CDR2 FQNEAQ (reference sequence).

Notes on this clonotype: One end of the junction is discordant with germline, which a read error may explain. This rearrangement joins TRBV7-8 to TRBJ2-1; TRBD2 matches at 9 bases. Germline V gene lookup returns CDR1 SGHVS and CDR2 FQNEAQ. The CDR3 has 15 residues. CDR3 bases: TGTGCCACCAGCCGAATAGCGGGGGAACACAATGAGCAGTTCTTC. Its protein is CATSRIAGEHNEQFF.

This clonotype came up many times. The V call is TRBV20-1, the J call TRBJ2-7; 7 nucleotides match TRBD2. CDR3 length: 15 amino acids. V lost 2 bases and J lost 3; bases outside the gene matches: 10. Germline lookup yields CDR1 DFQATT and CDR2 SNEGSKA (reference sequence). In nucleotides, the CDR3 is TGCAGTGCTAGACCCTCCGGCCCGGGGGGCTACGAGCAGTACTTC. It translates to CSARPSGPGGYEQYF.

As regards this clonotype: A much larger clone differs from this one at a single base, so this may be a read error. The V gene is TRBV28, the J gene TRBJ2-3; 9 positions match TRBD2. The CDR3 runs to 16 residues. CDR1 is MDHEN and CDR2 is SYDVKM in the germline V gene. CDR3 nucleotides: TGTGCCAGCAGTTTAAACCCTAGCGGGATCACAGATACGCGGTATTTT. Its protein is CASSLNPSGITDTRYF.

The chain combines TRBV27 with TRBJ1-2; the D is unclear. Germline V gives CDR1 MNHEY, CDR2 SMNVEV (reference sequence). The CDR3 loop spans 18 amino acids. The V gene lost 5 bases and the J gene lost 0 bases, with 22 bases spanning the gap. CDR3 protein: CASSPSHLAAVTNYGYTF. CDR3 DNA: TGTGCCAGCAGTCCTTCCCATTTGGCGGCGGTGACTAACTATGGCTACACCTTC.

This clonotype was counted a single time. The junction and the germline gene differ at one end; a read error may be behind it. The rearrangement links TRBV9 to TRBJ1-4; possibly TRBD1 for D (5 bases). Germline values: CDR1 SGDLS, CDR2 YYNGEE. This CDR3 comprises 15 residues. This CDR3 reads CASSVAGTPNEELFF. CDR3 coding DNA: TGTGCCAGCAGCGTAGCAGGGACGCCTAATGAAGAACTGTTTTTT.

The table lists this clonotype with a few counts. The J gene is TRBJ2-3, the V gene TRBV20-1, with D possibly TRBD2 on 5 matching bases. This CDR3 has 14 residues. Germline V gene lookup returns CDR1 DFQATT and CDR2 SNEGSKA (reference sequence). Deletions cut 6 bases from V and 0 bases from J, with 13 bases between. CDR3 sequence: CSAQQRASTDTQYF. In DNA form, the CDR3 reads TGCAGTGCCCAACAGAGGGCTAGCACAGATACGCAGTATTTT.

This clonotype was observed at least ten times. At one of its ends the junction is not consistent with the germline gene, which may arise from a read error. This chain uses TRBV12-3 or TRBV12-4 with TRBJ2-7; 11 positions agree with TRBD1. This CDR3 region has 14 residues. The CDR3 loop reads CASSSGQGGYEQYF. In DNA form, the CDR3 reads TGCGCCAGCAGCTCGGGACAGGGGGGTTACGAGCAGTACTTC.

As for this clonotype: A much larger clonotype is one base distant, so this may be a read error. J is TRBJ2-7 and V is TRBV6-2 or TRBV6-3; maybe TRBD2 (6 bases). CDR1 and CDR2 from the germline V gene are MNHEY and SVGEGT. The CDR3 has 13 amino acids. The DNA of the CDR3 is TGTGCCAGCCTTGGAGGGGACTCCCACGAGCAGTACTTC. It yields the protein CASLGGDSHEQYF.

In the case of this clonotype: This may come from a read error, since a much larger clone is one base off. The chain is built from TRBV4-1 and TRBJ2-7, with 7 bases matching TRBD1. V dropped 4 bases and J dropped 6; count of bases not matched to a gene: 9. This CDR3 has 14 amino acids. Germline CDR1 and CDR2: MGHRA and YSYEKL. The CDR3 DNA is TGCGCCAGCAGCCCTGACAGGGCGGCCTGCGAGCAGTACTTC. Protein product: CASSPDRAACEQYF.

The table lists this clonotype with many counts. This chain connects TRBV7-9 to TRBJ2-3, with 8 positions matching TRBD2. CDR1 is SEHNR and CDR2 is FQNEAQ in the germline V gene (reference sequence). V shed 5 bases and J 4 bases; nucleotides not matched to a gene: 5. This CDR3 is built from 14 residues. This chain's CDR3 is CASSPSGSPDTQYF. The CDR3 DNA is TGTGCCAGCAGCCCAAGCGGGAGCCCAGATACGCAGTATTTT.

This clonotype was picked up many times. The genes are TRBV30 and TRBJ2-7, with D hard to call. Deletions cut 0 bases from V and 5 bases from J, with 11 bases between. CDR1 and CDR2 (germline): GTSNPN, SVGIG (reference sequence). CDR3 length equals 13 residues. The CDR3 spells CAWSVAGSHEQYF. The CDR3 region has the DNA TGTGCCTGGAGTGTGGCCGGAAGCCACGAGCAGTACTTC.

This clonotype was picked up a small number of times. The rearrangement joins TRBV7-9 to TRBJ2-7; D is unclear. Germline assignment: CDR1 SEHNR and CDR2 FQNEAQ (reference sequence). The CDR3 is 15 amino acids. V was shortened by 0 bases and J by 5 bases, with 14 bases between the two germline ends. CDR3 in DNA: TGTGCCAGCAGCTTAGCGGGCAGCGCCCAGGACGAGCAGTACTTC. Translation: CASSLAGSAQDEQYF.

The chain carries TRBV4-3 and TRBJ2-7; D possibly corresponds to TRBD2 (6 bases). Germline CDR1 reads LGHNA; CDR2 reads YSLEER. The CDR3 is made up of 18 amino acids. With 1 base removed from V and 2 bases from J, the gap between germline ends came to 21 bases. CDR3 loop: CASSQVHTGAGRAYEQYF. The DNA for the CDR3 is TGCGCCAGCAGCCAAGTTCACACGGGCGCGGGACGAGCCTACGAGCAGTACTTC.

This chain's CDR3 is CASSHPDSSLFF. CDR3 nucleotides: TGTGCCAGTAGTCACCCGGACAGCTCACTGTTTTTT. The rearrangement links TRBV19 to TRBJ1-4; TRBD1 might be the D (6 bases). The CDR3 runs to 12 residues. Trimming removed 5 bases at V and 13 bases at J, with 14 bases between. Germline CDR1 reads LNHDA; CDR2 reads SQIVND (reference sequence). Full variable domain (remainder filled in from reference TRBV19 and TRBJ1-4): DGGITQSPKYLFRKEGQNVTLSCEQNLNHDAMYWYRQDPGQGLRLIYYSQIVNDFQKGDIAEGYSVSREKKESFPLTVTSAQKNPTAFYLCASSHPDSSLFFGSGTQLSVL.

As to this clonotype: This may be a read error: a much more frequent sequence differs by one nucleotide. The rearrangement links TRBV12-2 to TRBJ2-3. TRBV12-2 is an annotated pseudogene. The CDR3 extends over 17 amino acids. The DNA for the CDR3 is TGTGCAAGTCGCTTAGAGTCGTGGCAGATCTTCACAGATACGCTGTATTTT. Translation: CASRLESWQIFTDTLYF.

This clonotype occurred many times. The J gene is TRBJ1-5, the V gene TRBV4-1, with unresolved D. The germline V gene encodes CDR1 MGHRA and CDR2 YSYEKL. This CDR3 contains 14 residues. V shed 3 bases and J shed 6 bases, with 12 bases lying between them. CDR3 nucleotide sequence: TGCGCCAGCAGCCATCATCCGGAGGGTCAGCCCCAGCATTTT. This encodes CASSHHPEGQPQHF.

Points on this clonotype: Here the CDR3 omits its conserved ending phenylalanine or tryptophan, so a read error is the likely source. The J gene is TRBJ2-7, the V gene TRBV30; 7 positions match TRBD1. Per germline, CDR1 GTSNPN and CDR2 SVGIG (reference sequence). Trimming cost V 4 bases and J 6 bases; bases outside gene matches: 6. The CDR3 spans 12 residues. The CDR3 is CAWTIGQVEQYI. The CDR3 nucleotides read TGTGCCTGGACAATTGGACAGGTCGAGCAGTACATC.

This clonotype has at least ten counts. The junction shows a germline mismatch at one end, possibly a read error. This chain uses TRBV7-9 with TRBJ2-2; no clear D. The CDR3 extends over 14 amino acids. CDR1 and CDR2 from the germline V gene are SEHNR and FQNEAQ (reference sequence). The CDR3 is CASRDGTNTGELFF. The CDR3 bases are TGTGCCAGCAGGGACGGAACGAATACCGGGGAGCTGTTTTTT.

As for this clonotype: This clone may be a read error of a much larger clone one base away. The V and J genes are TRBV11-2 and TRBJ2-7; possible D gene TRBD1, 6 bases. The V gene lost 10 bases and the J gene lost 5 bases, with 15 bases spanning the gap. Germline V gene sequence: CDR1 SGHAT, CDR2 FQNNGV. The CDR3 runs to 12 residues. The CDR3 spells CANNDRTHEQYF. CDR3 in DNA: TGTGCCAACAACGACAGGACCCACGAGCAGTACTTC.

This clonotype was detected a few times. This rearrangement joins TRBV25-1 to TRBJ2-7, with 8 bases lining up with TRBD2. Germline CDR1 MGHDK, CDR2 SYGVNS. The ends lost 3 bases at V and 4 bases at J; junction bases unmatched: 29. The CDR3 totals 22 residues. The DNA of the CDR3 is TGTGCCAGCAGTGATTCTTATCTTGCGGGAGGCTCCGTTGCAGAGAGATCTTACGAGCAGTACTTC. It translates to CASSDSYLAGGSVAERSYEQYF.

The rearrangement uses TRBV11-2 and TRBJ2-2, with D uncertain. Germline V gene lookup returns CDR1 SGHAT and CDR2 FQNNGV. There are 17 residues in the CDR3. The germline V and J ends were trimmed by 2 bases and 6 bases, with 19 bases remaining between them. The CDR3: CASSLKVVVVGSGELFF. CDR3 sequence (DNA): TGTGCCAGCAGCTTAAAGGTCGTGGTAGTAGGTTCCGGGGAGCTGTTTTTT.